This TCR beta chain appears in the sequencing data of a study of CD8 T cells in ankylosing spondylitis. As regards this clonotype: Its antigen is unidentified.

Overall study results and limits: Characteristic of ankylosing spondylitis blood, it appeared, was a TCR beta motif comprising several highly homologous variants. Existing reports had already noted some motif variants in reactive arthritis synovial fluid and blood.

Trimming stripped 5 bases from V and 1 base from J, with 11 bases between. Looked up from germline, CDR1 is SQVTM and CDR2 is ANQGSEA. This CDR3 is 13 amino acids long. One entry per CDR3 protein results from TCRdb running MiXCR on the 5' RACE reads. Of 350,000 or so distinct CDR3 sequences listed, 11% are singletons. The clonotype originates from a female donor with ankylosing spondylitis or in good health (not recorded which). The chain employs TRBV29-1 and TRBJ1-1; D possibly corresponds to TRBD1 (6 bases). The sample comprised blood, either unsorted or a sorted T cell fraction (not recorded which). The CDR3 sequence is CSVPGAGNTEAFF. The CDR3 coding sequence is TGCAGCGTTCCGGGGGCAGGGAACACTGAAGCTTTCTTT.